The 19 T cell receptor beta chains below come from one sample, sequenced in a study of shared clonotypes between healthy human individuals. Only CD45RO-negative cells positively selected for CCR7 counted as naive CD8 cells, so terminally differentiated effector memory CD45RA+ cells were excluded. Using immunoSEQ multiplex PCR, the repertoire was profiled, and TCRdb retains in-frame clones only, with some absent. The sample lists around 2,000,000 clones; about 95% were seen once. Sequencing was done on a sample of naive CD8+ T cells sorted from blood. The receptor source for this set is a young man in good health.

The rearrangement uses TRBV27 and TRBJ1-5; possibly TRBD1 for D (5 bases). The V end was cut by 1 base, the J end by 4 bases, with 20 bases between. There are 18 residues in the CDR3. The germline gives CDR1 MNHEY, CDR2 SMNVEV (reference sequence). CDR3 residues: CASSLFFGDGRGNQPQHF. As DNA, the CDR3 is TGTGCCAGCAGTTTATTTTTTGGGGACGGGAGAGGTAATCAGCCCCAGCATTTT.

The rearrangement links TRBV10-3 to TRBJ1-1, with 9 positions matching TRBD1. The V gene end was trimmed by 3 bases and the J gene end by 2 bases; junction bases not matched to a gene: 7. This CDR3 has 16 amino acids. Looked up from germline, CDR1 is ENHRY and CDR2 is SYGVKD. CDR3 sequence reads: CAISELAGQGNTEAFF. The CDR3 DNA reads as TGTGCCATCAGTGAACTTGCGGGACAGGGAAACACTGAAGCTTTCTTT.

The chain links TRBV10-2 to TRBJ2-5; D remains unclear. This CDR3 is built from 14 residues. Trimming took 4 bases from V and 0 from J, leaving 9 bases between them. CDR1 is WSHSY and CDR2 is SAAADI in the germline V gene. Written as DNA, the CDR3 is TGCGCCAGCAGTGTTGAGTCCAACCAAGAGACCCAGTACTTC. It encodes CASSVESNQETQYF.

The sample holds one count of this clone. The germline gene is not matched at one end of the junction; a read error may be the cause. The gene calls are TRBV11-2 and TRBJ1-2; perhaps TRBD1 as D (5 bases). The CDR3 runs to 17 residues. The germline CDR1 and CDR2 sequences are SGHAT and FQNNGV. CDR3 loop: CASSLDTAGSPNFGYTF. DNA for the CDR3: TGTGCCAGCAGCTTAGATACCGCAGGGAGCCCAAACTTTGGCTACACCTTC.

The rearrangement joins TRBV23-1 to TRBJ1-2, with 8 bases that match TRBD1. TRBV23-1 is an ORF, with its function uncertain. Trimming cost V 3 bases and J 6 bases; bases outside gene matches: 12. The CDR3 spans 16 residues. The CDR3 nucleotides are TGCGCCAGCAGTCACCAGGGGGCGCGGAAGGGGGATGGCTACACCTTC. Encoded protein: CASSHQGARKGDGYTF.

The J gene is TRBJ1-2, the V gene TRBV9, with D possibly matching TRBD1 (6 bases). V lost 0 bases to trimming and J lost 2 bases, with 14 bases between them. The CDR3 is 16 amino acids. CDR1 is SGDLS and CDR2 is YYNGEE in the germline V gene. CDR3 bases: TGTGCCAGCAGCGTAGGTGAGGGCAGGGGCAACTATGGCTACACCTTC. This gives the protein CASSVGEGRGNYGYTF.

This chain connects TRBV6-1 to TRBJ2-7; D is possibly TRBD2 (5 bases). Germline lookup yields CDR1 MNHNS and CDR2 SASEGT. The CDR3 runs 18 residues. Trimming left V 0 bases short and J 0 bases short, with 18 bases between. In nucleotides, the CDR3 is TGTGCCAGCAGTGAAGCGATACCCAAGCGAGGGATCTCCTACGAGCAGTACTTC. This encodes CASSEAIPKRGISYEQYF.

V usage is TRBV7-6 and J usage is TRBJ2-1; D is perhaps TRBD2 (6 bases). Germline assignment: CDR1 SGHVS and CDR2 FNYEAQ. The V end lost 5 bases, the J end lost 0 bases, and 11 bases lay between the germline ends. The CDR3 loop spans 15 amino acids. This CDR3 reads CASSLSGYSYNEQFF. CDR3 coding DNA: TGTGCCAGCAGCCTTAGCGGATACTCCTACAATGAGCAGTTCTTC. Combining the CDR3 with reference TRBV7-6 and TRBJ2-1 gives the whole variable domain GAGVSQSPRYKVTKRGQDVALRCDPISGHVSLYWYRQALGQGPEFLTYFNYEAQQDKSGLPNDRFSAERPEGSISTLTIQRTEQRDSAMYRCASSLSGYSYNEQFFGPGTRLTVL.

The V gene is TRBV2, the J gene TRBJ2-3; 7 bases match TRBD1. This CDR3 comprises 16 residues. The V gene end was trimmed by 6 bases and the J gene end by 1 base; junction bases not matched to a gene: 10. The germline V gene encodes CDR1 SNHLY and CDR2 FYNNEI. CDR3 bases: TGTGCCAGCAGCCCGATTCCCGGGACAGGCACAGATACGCAGTATTTT. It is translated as CASSPIPGTGTDTQYF. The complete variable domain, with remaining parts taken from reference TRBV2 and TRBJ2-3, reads EPEVTQTPSHQVTQMGQEVILRCVPISNHLYFYWYRQILGQKVEFLVSFYNNEISEKSEIFDDQFSVERPDGSNFTLKIRSTKLEDSAMYFCASSPIPGTGTDTQYFGPGTRLTVL.

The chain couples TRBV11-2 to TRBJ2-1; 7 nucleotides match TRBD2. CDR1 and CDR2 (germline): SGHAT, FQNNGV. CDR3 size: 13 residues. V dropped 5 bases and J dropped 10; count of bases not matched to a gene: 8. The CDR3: CASSLRAGNEQFF. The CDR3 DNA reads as TGTGCCAGCAGCCTAAGAGCGGGGAACGAGCAGTTCTTC.

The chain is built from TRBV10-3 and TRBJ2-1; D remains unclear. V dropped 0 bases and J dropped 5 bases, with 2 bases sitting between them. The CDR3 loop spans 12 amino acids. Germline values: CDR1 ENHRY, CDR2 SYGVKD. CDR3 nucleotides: TGTGCCATCAGTGAGTCGCACAATGAGCAGTTCTTC. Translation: CAISESHNEQFF.

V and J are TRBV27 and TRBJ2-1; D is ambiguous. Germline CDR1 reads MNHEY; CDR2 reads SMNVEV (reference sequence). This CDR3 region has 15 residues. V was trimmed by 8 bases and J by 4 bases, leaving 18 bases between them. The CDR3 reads CASQSLPSSYNEQFF. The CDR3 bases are TGTGCCAGCCAAAGTCTGCCCTCATCATACAATGAGCAGTTCTTC.

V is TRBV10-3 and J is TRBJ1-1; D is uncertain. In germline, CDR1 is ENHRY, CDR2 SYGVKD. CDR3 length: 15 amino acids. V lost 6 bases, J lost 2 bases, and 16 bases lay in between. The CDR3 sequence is CAISAPPSGNTEAFF. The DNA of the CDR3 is TGTGCCATCAGCGCCCCCCCAAGCGGAAACACTGAAGCTTTCTTT.

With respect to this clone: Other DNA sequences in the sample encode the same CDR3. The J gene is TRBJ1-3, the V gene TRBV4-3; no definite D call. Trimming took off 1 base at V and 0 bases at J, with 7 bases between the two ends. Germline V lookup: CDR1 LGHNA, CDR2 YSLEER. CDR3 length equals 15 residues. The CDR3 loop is CASSQATGSGNTIYF. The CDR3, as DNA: TGCGCCAGCAGCCAAGCGACCGGCTCTGGAAACACCATATATTTT.

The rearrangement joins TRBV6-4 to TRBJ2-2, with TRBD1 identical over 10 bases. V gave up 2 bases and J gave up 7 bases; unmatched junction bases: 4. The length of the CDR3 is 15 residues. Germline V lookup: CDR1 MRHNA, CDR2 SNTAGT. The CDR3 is CASSDVTGGYGELFF. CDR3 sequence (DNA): TGTGCCAGCAGTGACGTGACAGGGGGCTACGGGGAGCTGTTTTTT.

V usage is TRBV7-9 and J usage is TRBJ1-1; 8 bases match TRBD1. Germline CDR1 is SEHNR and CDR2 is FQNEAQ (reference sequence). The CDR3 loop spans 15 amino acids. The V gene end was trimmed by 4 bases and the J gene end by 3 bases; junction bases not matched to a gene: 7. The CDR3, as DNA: TGTGCCAGCAGCTGGACAGGGCCCGGGTACACTGAAGCTTTCTTT. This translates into CASSWTGPGYTEAFF. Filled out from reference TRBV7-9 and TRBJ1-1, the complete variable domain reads DTGVSQNPRHKITKRGQNVTFRCDPISEHNRLYWYRQTLGQGPEFLTYFQNEAQLEKSRLLSDRFSAERPKGSFSTLEIQRTEQGDSAMYLCASSWTGPGYTEAFFGQGTRLTVV.

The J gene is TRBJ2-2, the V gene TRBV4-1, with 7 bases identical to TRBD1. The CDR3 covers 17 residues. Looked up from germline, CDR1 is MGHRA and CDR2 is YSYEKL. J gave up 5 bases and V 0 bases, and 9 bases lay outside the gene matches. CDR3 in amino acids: CASSQETGFLRTGELFF. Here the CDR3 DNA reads TGCGCCAGCAGCCAAGAGACAGGGTTCCTGAGAACCGGGGAGCTGTTTTTT.

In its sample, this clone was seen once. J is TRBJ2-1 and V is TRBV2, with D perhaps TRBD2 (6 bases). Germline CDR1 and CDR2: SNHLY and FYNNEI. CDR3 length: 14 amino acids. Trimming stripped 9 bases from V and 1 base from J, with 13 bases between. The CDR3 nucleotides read TGTGCCAGACAAGGAGGGGAATCCTACAATGAGCAGTTCTTC. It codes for CARQGGESYNEQFF.

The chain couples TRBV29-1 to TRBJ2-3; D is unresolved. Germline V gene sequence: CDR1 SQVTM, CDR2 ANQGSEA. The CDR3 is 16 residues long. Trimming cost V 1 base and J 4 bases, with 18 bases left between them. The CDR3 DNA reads TGCAGCGTTGAAGCTATCCAACTTTTCAAGTCAGATACGCAGTATTTT. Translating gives CSVEAIQLFKSDTQYF.